What follows describes a single T cell receptor (beta chain). This clone's antigen is unknown. Base-call qualities are not available, and no considerably larger clone is one nucleotide away. This sample is drawn from a study of identifying expanded T cells in peripheral blood (dated by TCRdb to between 2019 and 2020). About the study as a whole: Separate aliquots of the same genomic DNA pool were sequenced to produce technical replicates, and four replicates were compared in pairs.

The immunoSEQ Assay, which relies on bias-controlled multiplex PCR amplification of genomic DNA, was used to profile TCRbeta CDR3 regions. Turning to the authors' computational methods: The absolute abundance of each unique TCRbeta CDR3 region was quantified after sequences were collapsed and filtered. Differential abundance was tested with a binomial (Fisher-equivalent) model and with a beta-binomial model adding time-dependent variance fitted from healthy donors. Clones with fewer than 5 combined templates were excluded, and clones with Benjamini-Hochberg FDR below 0.01 were called differentially abundant. In the beta-binomial model, variance was expressed as a function of the total template count across the two samples, in the form v = (b*log(k)+a)^2. TCRdb holds this immuneACCESS table with in-frame rearrangements only. Some clones are missing; in checked studies, unresolved V genes explain under half, and the rest has no known cause. V, J and clone size derive from that table, while D and trimming were established from the DNA sequence. The sample yields some 78,000 clones; 70% to 90% were counted once. The ten biggest clones cover around 19% of the sample.

V loses 5 bases of germline sequence and J loses 2 bases, and the interval between the two ends is 12 bases. The germline V gene supplies CDR1 SGHVS and CDR2 FQNEAQ. The CDR3 numbers 14 residues from cysteine through phenylalanine. Only CDR3 DNA is held: 42 bases, read in frame from base 1. Study-wide conclusions, independent of this receptor: Both the number of clones called differentially abundant and the false-positive rate were significantly reduced by the beta-binomial model across all healthy-donor time intervals. The binomial model flagged about 1.3 differentially abundant clones between technical replicates but 15 to 17 over around two weeks and 19 over approximately 4 weeks. It was expected by the authors that biological variance in healthy repertoires might increase further over much longer intervals, such as months to years. Across all healthy donors, variance in clone template counts between roughly 2-week samples was found to increase significantly with total template count.

No immune events such as infections were documented for the healthy donors during the collection period. Time-dependent variance in a beta-binomial model of T-cell clone differential abundance was calibrated using healthy-donor blood repertoires as a training cohort. There were roughly ten healthy donors in the training cohort, of whom 3 were female and 7 were male. The donors were between roughly 29 and 70 years old, with an average age of approximately 47 years. Whole blood was collected from each healthy donor at three time points spaced 2 to 3 weeks apart and obtained from a commercial supplier. For immunosequencing, genomic DNA was extracted from unsorted whole blood.

The chain is assembled from TRBV7-8 and TRBJ1-2, and perhaps TRBD1 as D gene, on 6 matching bases. This TCR came from a person aged 18 to 69 in good health. Sequenced input: blood. The CDR3 protein is CASSPWTANYGYTF. The nucleotides read TGTGCCAGCAGCCCCTGGACAGCCAACTATGGCTACACCTTC.